Each of the 10 T cell receptor beta chains below was sequenced from the same sample in a study of T cells in Graves' hyperthyroidism and ophthalmopathy. Researchers took RNA transcripts and amplified the TCR beta CDR3 regions from them. First-round RT-PCR with HTBI primers amplified the TCR CDR3 region. TCRdb re-analysed the multiplex PCR reads in MiXCR, keeping a single row per CDR3 protein. The sample has 650,000 to 750,000 distinct CDR3 sequences; around 15% are singletons. The sample was blood. The receptors here all came from a woman between 18 and 30 years old with Graves' hyperthyroidism.

V usage is TRBV4-3 and J usage is TRBJ2-4; D unclear. The CDR3 contains 18 residues. From germline, CDR1 is LGHNA and CDR2 YSLEER. Trimming took off 3 bases at V and 1 base at J, with 19 bases between the two ends. The CDR3, as DNA: TGCGCCAGCAGCCACGTCAAGGGCGATACCTTGGCCAAAAACATTCAGTACTTC. The encoded protein is CASSHVKGDTLAKNIQYF.

Worth noting for this clonotype: With a much larger clone just one base away, this may be a read error. V usage is TRBV27 and J usage is TRBJ2-5, with 8 bases lining up with TRBD1. The CDR3 is made up of 14 amino acids. Germline loops: CDR1 MNHEY, CDR2 SMNVEV (reference sequence). The junction had 8 bases not matched to a gene; V was cut back by 6 bases and J by 5 bases. The DNA of the CDR3 is TGTGCCAGCAGCCTAGACCGGGACAGGGAGACCCAGTACTTC. Translated: CASSLDRDRETQYF.

V usage is TRBV7-9 and J usage is TRBJ2-5, with D hard to call. The CDR3 spans 13 residues. Germline values: CDR1 SEHNR, CDR2 FQNEAQ (reference sequence). Trimming left V 5 bases short and J 1 base short, with 8 bases between. The CDR3 region is CASSRPLQETQYF. The DNA for the CDR3 is TGTGCCAGCAGCCGCCCGCTCCAAGAGACCCAGTACTTC.

Ten or more counts support this clonotype. The rearrangement uses TRBV6-2 or TRBV6-3 and TRBJ2-1; the match to TRBD1 covers 9 bases. CDR3 length equals 14 residues. J gave up 6 bases and V 8 bases, and 8 bases lay outside the gene matches. Germline V lookup: CDR1 MNHEY, CDR2 SVGEGT. Here the CDR3 reads CASAGTGRRNEQFF. As DNA, the CDR3 is TGTGCCAGCGCCGGGACAGGGCGTCGCAATGAGCAGTTCTTC.

This clonotype was counted ten times or more. The chain is built from TRBV6-5 and TRBJ2-3, with 12 positions matching TRBD2. The J segment lost 1 base and the V segment lost 2 bases, leaving 10 bases of the junction unmatched. Germline V gene lookup returns CDR1 MNHEY and CDR2 SVGAGI. The CDR3 contains 19 residues. CDR3 sequence: CASSYTSSGRAGGTDTQYF. As DNA, the CDR3 is TGTGCCAGCAGTTACACCTCTAGCGGGAGGGCCGGAGGCACAGATACGCAGTATTTT.

This clonotype was seen many times. CDR3 sequence reads: CASSAKPGLNTDTQYF. The DNA of the CDR3 is TGTGCCAGCAGCGCTAAGCCGGGACTTAACACAGATACGCAGTATTTT. The gene calls are TRBV11-2 and TRBJ2-3, with D perhaps TRBD2 (6 bases). The CDR3 loop spans 16 amino acids. V was pared by 5 bases and J by 2 bases, with 17 bases between. Germline loops: CDR1 SGHAT, CDR2 FQNNGV.

In its sample, this clonotype was seen many times. The chain uses TRBV6-2 or TRBV6-3 and TRBJ2-1; D gene uncertain. The CDR3 has 13 amino acids. Germline V gives CDR1 MNHEY, CDR2 SVGEGT. Trimming left V 2 bases short and J 3 bases short, with 5 bases between. As DNA, the CDR3 is TGTGCCAGCAGTTACGGGGTCTACAATGAGCAGTTCTTC. This encodes CASSYGVYNEQFF.

This clonotype appeared many times. The V and J genes are TRBV2 and TRBJ1-1, with D perhaps matching TRBD1 (5 bases). The V gene's germline CDR1 is SNHLY and CDR2 FYNNEI. This CDR3 is built from 15 residues. The V gene lost 8 bases and the J gene lost 2 bases, with 18 bases spanning the gap. CDR3 sequence reads: CASVLEGIINTEAFF. The CDR3 DNA is TGTGCCAGCGTCTTGGAGGGGATCATCAACACTGAAGCTTTCTTT.

This clonotype was seen at least ten times. The rearrangement uses TRBV9 and TRBJ2-7; 7 bases line up with TRBD1. CDR1 is SGDLS and CDR2 is YYNGEE in the germline V gene. The ends lost 4 bases at V and 5 bases at J; junction bases unmatched: 9. The CDR3 extends over 14 amino acids. CDR3 DNA sequence: TGTGCCAGCAGCCCACAGGGGCGGGCAGACGAGCAGTACTTC. This codes for CASSPQGRADEQYF.

In its sample, this clonotype was seen many times. V and J are TRBV20-1 and TRBJ2-3, with 9 bases that match TRBD1. This CDR3 has 16 residues. With 3 bases clipped from V and 1 base from J, the junction kept 8 bases outside the gene matches. Germline CDR1 and CDR2: DFQATT and SNEGSKA (reference sequence). CDR3 nucleotides: TGCAGTGCTAGTCCCTGGGACAGGGCGGGCACAGATACGCAGTATTTT. This translates into CSASPWDRAGTDTQYF.